Described below is a single T cell receptor beta chain sequence and its context. The target of this receptor is not known. Base qualities are not recorded, but no much larger clone differs from it by a single base. These data are taken from a study of control samples from healthy donors and cancer patients (dated by TCRdb to the early 2020s). CDR1 is given as SNHLY and CDR2 as FYNNEI, both from the germline V gene. V is cut by 8 bases and J by 4 bases, and the space between the germline ends is 12 bases. CDR3 length: 12 amino acids, cysteine to phenylalanine. Only the CDR3 DNA is retained, 36 bases long and in frame from the first base. Libraries were made using the immunoSEQ multiplex PCR assay. This is the immuneACCESS table as TCRdb keeps it, with only in-frame sequences that have V and J called. A part of the clones is gone; compared with another copy, unresolved V genes explain less than half, and the rest is unexplained. For this sample the table gives about 120,000 clones, of which 85% to 90% were detected only once. Together, the top ten hold around 1.2% of the sample.

The origin of this receptor is a woman aged 50 to 60 with colorectal cancer. Specimen: PBMCs. The chain couples TRBV2 to TRBJ2-7; 6 matching bases give a weak D call of TRBD2. CDR3 reads: CASAAAGYEQYF. The DNA sequence is TGTGCCAGCGCCGCGGCGGGGTACGAGCAGTACTTC. Supplemented by the reference TRBV2 and TRBJ2-7 proteins around the CDR3, the complete variable domain is EPEVTQTPSHQVTQMGQEVILRCVPISNHLYFYWYRQILGQKVEFLVSFYNNEISEKSEIFDDQFSVERPDGSNFTLKIRSTKLEDSAMYFCASAAAGYEQYFGPGTRLTVT.